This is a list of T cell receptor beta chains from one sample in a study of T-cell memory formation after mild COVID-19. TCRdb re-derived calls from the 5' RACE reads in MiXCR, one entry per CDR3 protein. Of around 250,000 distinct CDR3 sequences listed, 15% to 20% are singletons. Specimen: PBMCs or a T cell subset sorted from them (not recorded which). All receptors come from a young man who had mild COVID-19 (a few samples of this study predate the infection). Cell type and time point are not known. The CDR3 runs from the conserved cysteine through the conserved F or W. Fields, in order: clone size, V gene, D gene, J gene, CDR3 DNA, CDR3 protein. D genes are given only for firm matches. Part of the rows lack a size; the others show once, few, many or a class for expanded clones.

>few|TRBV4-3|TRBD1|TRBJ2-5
TGCGCCAGCAGCCAAGACTTTGCGACAGGGAGAGAGACCCAGTACTTC
CASSQDFATGRETQYF
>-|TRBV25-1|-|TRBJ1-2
TGTGCCAGCAGTAACCACCATGGCCCCATTTCCTTC
CASSNHHGPISF
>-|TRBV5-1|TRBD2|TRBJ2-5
TGCGCCACCCGACAGACTAGCGGACAAGAGACCCAGTACTTC
CATRQTSGQETQYF
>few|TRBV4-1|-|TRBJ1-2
TGCGCCAGCAGCCAAGTTCCGGGAACAAACTATGGCTACACCTTC
CASSQVPGTNYGYTF
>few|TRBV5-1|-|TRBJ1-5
TGCGCCAGCAGCCGGGCAGGGGATCAGCCCCAGCATTTT
CASSRAGDQPQHF
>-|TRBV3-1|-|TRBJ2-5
TGTGCCAGCAGCCAACAGGGATTCCAGACCCAGTACTTC
CASSQQGFQTQYF
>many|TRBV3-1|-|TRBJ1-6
TGTGCCAGCACCCCGGGACGGGGGAATTCACCCCTCCACTTT
CASTPGRGNSPLHF
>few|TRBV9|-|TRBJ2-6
TGTGCCAGCAGCGTAGCTACGGAATACGCCTGGGTCCTGACTTTC
CASSVATEYAWVLTF
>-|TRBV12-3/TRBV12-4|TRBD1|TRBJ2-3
TGTGCCAGCAGCCCCAGGGGGTCTAGCACAGATACGCAGTATTTT
CASSPRGSSTDTQYF
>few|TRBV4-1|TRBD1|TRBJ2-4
TGCGCCAGCAGCCAAGGACGACAGGGGCGGGAAAACATTCAGTACTTC
CASSQGRQGRENIQYF
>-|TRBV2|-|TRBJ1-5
TGTGCCAGCAGCCCCCAGGGGATGTATAGCAATCAGCCCCAGCATTTT
CASSPQGMYSNQPQHF
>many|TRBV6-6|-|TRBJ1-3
TGTGCCAGCAGTTACCCGAATTGGAGGAACACCATATATTTT
CASSYPNWRNTIYF
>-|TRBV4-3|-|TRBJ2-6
TGCGCCAGCAGCCAAGATTCAGGAAGCTCTGGGGCCAACGTCCTGACTTTC
CASSQDSGSSGANVLTF
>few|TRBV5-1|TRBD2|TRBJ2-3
TGCGCCAGCAGCCCTGGACTAGATGGCGATACGCAGTATTTT
CASSPGLDGDTQYF
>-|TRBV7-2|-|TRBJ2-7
TGTGCCAGCAGCTTAGTCCCAGACTACTACGAGCAGTACTTC
CASSLVPDYYEQYF
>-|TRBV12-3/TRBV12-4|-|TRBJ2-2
TGTGCCAGCAGTTTCCCTGATGAGCTCGGGGAGCTGTTTTTT
CASSFPDELGELFF
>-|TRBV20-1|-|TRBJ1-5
TGCAGTGCTATCAGGGCGTGGAATCAGCCCCAGCATTTT
CSAIRAWNQPQHF
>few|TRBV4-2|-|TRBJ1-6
TGTGCCAGCAGCCAAGACGGCAGGGGTCATTCACCCCTCCACTTT
CASSQDGRGHSPLHF
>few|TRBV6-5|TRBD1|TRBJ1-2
TGTGCCAGCAGTTTCCCAGGGGGTGTCTGGGGCTACACCTTC
CASSFPGGVWGYTF
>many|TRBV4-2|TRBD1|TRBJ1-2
TGTGCCAGCAGCCGACCCCGGGACAGGGACTACACCTTC
CASSRPRDRDYTF
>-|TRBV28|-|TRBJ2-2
TGTGCCAGCAGTTACCGAAGGGGGTGGCTCGCCGGGGAGCTGTTTTTT
CASSYRRGWLAGELFF
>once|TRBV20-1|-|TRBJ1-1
TGCAGTGGGGCAGGGAACTCGGGAGTCGAAGCTTTCTTT
CSGAGNSGVEAFF
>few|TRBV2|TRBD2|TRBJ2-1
TGTGCCAGCAGGGAGCGGGGGGCCTACAATGAGCAGTTCTTC
CASRERGAYNEQFF
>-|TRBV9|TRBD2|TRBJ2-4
TGTGCCAGCAGCCCTTATGGGGAGCGGGGGGGTTGGTCCAAAAACATTCAGTACTTC
CASSPYGERGGWSKNIQYF
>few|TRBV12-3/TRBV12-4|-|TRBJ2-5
TGTGCCAGCAGTCCTTCCCGAGGAGGATACGAGACCCAGTACTTC
CASSPSRGGYETQYF
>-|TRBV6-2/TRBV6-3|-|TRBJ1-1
TGTGCCAGCAGCCCTAGGACATCCCGGCAAGCTTTCTTT
CASSPRTSRQAFF
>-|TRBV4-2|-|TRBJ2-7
TGTGCCAGCAGCCAAGCGGGGGGCCCTCCTTACGAGCAGTACTTC
CASSQAGGPPYEQYF
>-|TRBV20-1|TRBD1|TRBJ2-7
TGCAGTGCGGATCGCCAGGGGGAAATCTACGAGCAGTACTTC
CSADRQGEIYEQYF
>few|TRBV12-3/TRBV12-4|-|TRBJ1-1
TGTGCCAGCAGTACAAGGGGCTCCGGCACTGAAGCTTTCTTT
CASSTRGSGTEAFF
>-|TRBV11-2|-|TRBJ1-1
TGTGCCAGCAGCGGGACGACACTGATCTCGGGCACTGAAGCTTTCTTT
CASSGTTLISGTEAFF
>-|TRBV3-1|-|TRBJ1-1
TGTGCCAGCAGCCAAGATGGGGGGAGTCACACTGAAGCTTTCTTT
CASSQDGGSHTEAFF
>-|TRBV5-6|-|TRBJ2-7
TGTGCCAGCAGCTTGGCCCGTTGGTCCGAGCAGTACTTC
CASSLARWSEQYF
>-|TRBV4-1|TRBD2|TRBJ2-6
TGCGCCAGCAGCCAAGATTCTAGCGGGGGGGCCTATGGGGCCAACGTCCTGACTTTC
CASSQDSSGGAYGANVLTF
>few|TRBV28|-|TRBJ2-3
TGTGCCAGCACCCAAGGGAACGGAAGATCAGATACGCAGTATTTT
CASTQGNGRSDTQYF
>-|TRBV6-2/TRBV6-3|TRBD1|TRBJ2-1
TGTGCCATCCAGGGGGCCTACAATGAGCAGTTCTTC
CAIQGAYNEQFF
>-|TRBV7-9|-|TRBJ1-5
TGTGCCAGCAGCTTAGTAGGGGGGCCGCCGTTCAATAGCAATCAGCCCCAGCATTTT
CASSLVGGPPFNSNQPQHF
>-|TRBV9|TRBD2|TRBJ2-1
TGTGCCAGCAGCCTCCCTGCTAGCGGGGGCAGTGAGCAGTTCTTC
CASSLPASGGSEQFF
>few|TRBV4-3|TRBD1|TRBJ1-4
TGCGCCAGCAGCCACGCCGGGACAGGGGACGAAAAACTGTTTTTT
CASSHAGTGDEKLFF
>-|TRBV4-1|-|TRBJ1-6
TGCGCCAGCAGCCGCCAGACGGACTCACCCCTCCACTTT
CASSRQTDSPLHF
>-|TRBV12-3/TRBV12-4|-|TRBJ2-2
TGTGCCAGCACAAACCCCGGCTATGTCGGGGCCGGGGAGCTGTTTTTT
CASTNPGYVGAGELFF
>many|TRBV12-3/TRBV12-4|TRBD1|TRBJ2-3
TGTGCCAGCAGTTTAGTTCCAGGGGGAAAATCAGATACGCAGTATTTT
CASSLVPGGKSDTQYF
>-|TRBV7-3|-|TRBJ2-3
TGTGCCAGCAGCCCCCGTTCGGGTCCCACAGATACGCAGTATTTT
CASSPRSGPTDTQYF
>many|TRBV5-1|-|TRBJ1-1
TGCGCCAGCAGCTTGGGCTTCGTTGTGAACACTGAAGCTTTCTTT
CASSLGFVVNTEAFF
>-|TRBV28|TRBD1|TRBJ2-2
TGTGCCAGCACCGAAGGACAGGGGAGTAACGGGGAGCTGTTTTTT
CASTEGQGSNGELFF